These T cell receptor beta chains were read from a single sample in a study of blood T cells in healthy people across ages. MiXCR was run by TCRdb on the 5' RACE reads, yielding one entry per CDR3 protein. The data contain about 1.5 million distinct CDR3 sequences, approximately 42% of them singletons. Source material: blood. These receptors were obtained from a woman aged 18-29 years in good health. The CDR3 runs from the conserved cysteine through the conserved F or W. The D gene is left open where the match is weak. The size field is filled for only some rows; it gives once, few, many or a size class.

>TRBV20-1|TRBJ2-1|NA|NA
TGCAGTGCTAGAGGGCCGGGAATAAACAATGAGCAGTTCTTC
CSARGPGINNEQFF
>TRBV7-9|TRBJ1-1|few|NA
TGTGCCAGCAGCTTAGGGGTTTACTCCCTCGGGGCTTTCTTT
CASSLGVYSLGAFF
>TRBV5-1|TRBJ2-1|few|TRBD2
TGCGCCAGCAGCTCCGAGCGGGATAGCTCCTACAATGAGCAGTTCTTC
CASSSERDSSYNEQFF
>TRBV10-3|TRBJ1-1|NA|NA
TGTGCCATCAGTGAAACCACACCCAACACTGAAGCTTTCTTT
CAISETTPNTEAFF
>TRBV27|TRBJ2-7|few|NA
TGTGCCAGCAGTTTATATCCAGGCTACGAGCAGTACTTC
CASSLYPGYEQYF
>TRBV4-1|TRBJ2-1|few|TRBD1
TGCGCCAGCAGCCACCCCGGGACAGACAATGAGCAGTTCTTC
CASSHPGTDNEQFF
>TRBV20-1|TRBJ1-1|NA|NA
TGCAGTGCTACCTCGGGCAGGGAGAACGCTTTCTTT
CSATSGRENAFF
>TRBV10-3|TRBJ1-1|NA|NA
TGTGCCATCAGTACAGGGATGAACACTGAAGCTTTCTTT
CAISTGMNTEAFF
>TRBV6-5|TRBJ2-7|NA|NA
TGTGTCAGCAGCCCGGCCGAAAACTACGAGCAGTACTTC
CVSSPAENYEQYF
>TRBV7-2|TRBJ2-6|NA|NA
TGTGCCAGCAGCTTAGCTCTCTTCCCCCTCTCTGGGGCCAACGTCCTGACTTTC
CASSLALFPLSGANVLTF
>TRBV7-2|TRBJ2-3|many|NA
TGTGCCAGCAGCTTAGAGGTTGGGACAGATACGCAGTATTTT
CASSLEVGTDTQYF
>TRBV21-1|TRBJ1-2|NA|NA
TGTGCCAGCAGCAACTTCGACCGCGAACTGGACTATGGCTACACCTTC
CASSNFDRELDYGYTF
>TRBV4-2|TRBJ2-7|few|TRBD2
TGTGCCAGCAGCCAGGACAGACTAGCGGAATTCTACGAGCAGTACTTC
CASSQDRLAEFYEQYF
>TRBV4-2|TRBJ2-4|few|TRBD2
TGTGCCAGCAGCTATTTTTTGCGGGAGGGCCTCGCCAAAAACATTCAGTACTTC
CASSYFLREGLAKNIQYF
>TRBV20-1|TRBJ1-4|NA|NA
TGCAGTGAGCGACAGTCTAATGAAAAACTGTTTTTT
CSERQSNEKLFF
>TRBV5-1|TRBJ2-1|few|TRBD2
TGCGCCAGCAGCTACCACCTAGCGGGGGCGGGCAATGAGCAGTTCTTC
CASSYHLAGAGNEQFF
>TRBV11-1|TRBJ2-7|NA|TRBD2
TGTGCCAGCAGCTCCGATAGCGGGAGAGACTACAATGAGCAGTACTTC
CASSSDSGRDYNEQYF
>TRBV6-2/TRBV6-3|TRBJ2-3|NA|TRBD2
TGTGCCAGCAGACGACTAGCGCGAGGCCCCACAGATACGCAGTATTTT
CASRRLARGPTDTQYF
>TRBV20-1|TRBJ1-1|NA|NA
TGCAGTGCTAGAAGGACAGTTTACACTGAAGCTTTCTTT
CSARRTVYTEAFF
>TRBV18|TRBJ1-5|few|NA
TGTGCCAGCTCACCACCCGGGACGAATAGCAATCAGCCCCAGCATTTT
CASSPPGTNSNQPQHF
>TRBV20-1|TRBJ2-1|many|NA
TGCAGTGGGACGTCCCACAATGAGCAGTTCTTC
CSGTSHNEQFF
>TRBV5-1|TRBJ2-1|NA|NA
TGCGCCAGCAAATGGAACAACGATGAGCAGTTCTTC
CASKWNNDEQFF
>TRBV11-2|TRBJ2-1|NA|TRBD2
TGTGCCAGCAACTGGAGGACTAGCGATCGCGATAATGAGCAGTTCTTC
CASNWRTSDRDNEQFF
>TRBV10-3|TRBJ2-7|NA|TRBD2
TGTGCCATCAGAGAGGGACTAGCGGACGCGGGTGAGCAGTACTTC
CAIREGLADAGEQYF
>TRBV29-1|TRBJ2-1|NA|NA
TGCAGCGTTGAAGGGAGGCTAGTTGCCAATGAGCAGTTCTTC
CSVEGRLVANEQFF
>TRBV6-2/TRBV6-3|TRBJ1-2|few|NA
TGTGCCAGCAGTTACTCTCAGGGATGGAACTATGGCTACACCTTC
CASSYSQGWNYGYTF
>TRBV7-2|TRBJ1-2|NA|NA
TGTGCCATACCGCCGAGACAAGGCCCCTACGCTAACTATGGCTACACCTTC
CAIPPRQGPYANYGYTF
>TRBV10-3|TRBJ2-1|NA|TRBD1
TGTGCCATCAGTGAGGGGGGACAGGTCCGGGGGTACTCCTACAATGAGCAGTTCTTC
CAISEGGQVRGYSYNEQFF
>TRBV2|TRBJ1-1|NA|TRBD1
TGTGCCAGCAGCCGTTACAGGGGCACTGAAGCTTTCTTT
CASSRYRGTEAFF
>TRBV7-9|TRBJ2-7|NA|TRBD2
TGTGCCAGCAGCGTAGAGACTAGCGGCAATGAGCAGTACTTC
CASSVETSGNEQYF
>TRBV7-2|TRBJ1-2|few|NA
TGTGCCAGCAGCTTAGCCTCACAGGGAGGGGGCTACACCTTC
CASSLASQGGGYTF
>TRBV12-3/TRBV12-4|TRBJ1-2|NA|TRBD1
TGTACCAGCGGGACAGGGGGCTTAGGCTACACCTTC
CTSGTGGLGYTF
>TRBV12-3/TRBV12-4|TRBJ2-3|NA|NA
TGTGCCAGCTACTCTAGCTCGATCACAGATACGCAGTATTTT
CASYSSSITDTQYF
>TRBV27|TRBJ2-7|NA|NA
TGTGCCAGCAGCCCGACTAGGGTAACCGACGAGCAGTACTTC
CASSPTRVTDEQYF
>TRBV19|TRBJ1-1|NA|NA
TGTGCCAGTAGTAGGAAAAGGTCTGAAGCTTTCTTT
CASSRKRSEAFF
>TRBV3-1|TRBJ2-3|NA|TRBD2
TGTGCCAGCAGCCACCTAGCGGGAGTTCTCACAGATACGCAGTATTTT
CASSHLAGVLTDTQYF
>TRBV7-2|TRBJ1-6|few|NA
TGTGCCAGCAGCTTAGAGTTAGGGACATCACCCCTCCACTTT
CASSLELGTSPLHF
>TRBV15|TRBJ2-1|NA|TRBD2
TGTGCCACCAGCGTTAGCGGGAGGAATTCTAATGAGCAGTTCTTC
CATSVSGRNSNEQFF
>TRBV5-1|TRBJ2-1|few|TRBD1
TGCGCCAGCAGCCAGGTGACAGGGGGTCTTGAGCAGTTCTTC
CASSQVTGGLEQFF